A single sample gave rise to the 20 T cell receptor beta chains below, sequenced in a study of OX40 agonist ivuxolimab in advanced cancers. Repertoires were generated with immunoSEQ multiplex PCR, while TCRdb's copy carries only in-frame clones and drops some. Here the sample spans tens of thousands of clones, roughly 92% being singletons. Sequences were derived from CD4+ or CD8+ T cells sorted from blood, sampled in a trial of the OX40 agonist ivuxolimab. These TCRs come from an adult with an advanced solid tumor such as melanoma, head and neck, liver or kidney cancer.

The rearrangement uses TRBV29-1 and TRBJ1-2; tentative D call: TRBD1 (6 bases). Trimming stripped 7 bases from V and 4 bases from J, with 19 bases between. The CDR3 length is 14 residues. Germline CDR1 reads SQVTM; CDR2 reads ANQGSEA. CDR3 amino acids: CSAGPWGGPYGYTF. The CDR3 nucleotides are TGCAGCGCTGGACCGTGGGGGGGGCCCTATGGCTACACCTTC.

V is TRBV4-2 and J is TRBJ1-6; D gene uncertain. The CDR3 extends over 12 amino acids. The germline V and J ends were trimmed by 4 bases and 8 bases, with 6 bases remaining between them. Germline loops: CDR1 LGHNA, CDR2 YNFKEQ. CDR3 amino acids: CASSLSDSPLHF. The CDR3 region has the DNA TGTGCCAGCAGCCTCAGTGATTCACCCCTCCACTTT.

This sequence joins TRBV19 and TRBJ2-1; tentatively, D is TRBD1 or TRBD2 (5 bases each). The CDR3 is made up of 15 amino acids. Germline CDR1 and CDR2: LNHDA and SQIVND (reference sequence). V lost 4 bases, J lost 1 base, and 11 bases lay in between. For the CDR3, the DNA is TGTGCCAGTAGTAGGGGCAGGGAGTCCTACAATGAGCAGTTCTTC. Amino acid sequence: CASSRGRESYNEQFF.

V and J are TRBV4-1 and TRBJ1-5; 10 bases agree with TRBD1. Germline V gene data show CDR1 as MGHRA and CDR2 as YSYEKL. With 4 bases clipped from V and 0 bases from J, the junction kept 6 bases outside the gene matches. CDR3 length equals 17 residues. The CDR3 spells CASSPRDRGYSNQPQHF. CDR3 DNA: TGCGCCAGCAGCCCCCGGGACAGGGGTTATAGCAATCAGCCCCAGCATTTT.

CDR3 sequence reads: CASSRQVSGANVLTF. The CDR3 DNA follows: TGTGCCAGCAGCCGACAGGTCTCTGGGGCCAACGTCCTGACTTTC. V and J are TRBV11-2 and TRBJ2-6, with D possibly TRBD1 on 6 matching bases. The CDR3 is made up of 15 amino acids. Trimming pared 5 bases from V and 0 bases from J, leaving 8 bases between. From germline, CDR1 is SGHAT and CDR2 FQNNGV.

The rearrangement uses TRBV7-9 and TRBJ2-5; 7 bases align to TRBD2. Trimming at V came to 2 bases and at J to 6 bases, leaving 6 bases not matched to a gene. CDR3 length equals 14 residues. CDR1 is SEHNR, CDR2 FQNEAQ, per germline (reference sequence). The CDR3 DNA is TGTGCCAGCAGCTTACGGACTAGGTTAAAGACCCAGTACTTC. This encodes CASSLRTRLKTQYF.

The chain is built from TRBV5-1 and TRBJ2-5; D gene uncertain. Germline CDR1 is SGHRS and CDR2 is YFSETQ. This CDR3 contains 11 residues. V was clipped by 4 bases and J by 2 bases, with 3 bases between them. The CDR3 spells CASSIQETQYF. The CDR3 DNA sequence: TGCGCCAGCAGCATTCAAGAGACCCAGTACTTC.

The chain recombines TRBV5-6 with TRBJ2-4, with TRBD2 as a possible D gene (5 bases). The germline V gene encodes CDR1 SGHDT and CDR2 YYEEEE. V lost 0 bases, J lost 0 bases, and 19 bases lay in between. The CDR3 runs to 19 residues. The CDR3 region has the DNA TGTGCCAGCAGCTTGGGTTTATCTGGGAGCTCCTTAGCCAAAAACATTCAGTACTTC. Protein: CASSLGLSGSSLAKNIQYF.

The chain employs TRBV6-5 and TRBJ2-7, with TRBD2 identical over 9 bases. The CDR3 sequence is 15 residues long. J was trimmed by 0 bases and V by 6 bases; bases with no gene match: 6. Germline CDR1 is MNHEY and CDR2 is SVGAGI. The CDR3 coding sequence is TGTGCCAGCAGCCCCGGACTAGCGACCTCCTACGAGCAGTACTTC. This encodes CASSPGLATSYEQYF.

The chain recombines TRBV11-2 with TRBJ2-3; D ambiguous. V was clipped by 7 bases and J by 6 bases, with 17 bases between them. Germline V lookup: CDR1 SGHAT, CDR2 FQNNGV. The CDR3 runs to 14 residues. CDR3 nucleotide sequence: TGTGCCAGCAAAGAAGGGCAGGCCCGGGATACGCAGTATTTT. Translating gives CASKEGQARDTQYF. The whole variable domain, remainder taken from reference TRBV11-2 and TRBJ2-3, is EAGVAQSPRYKIIEKRQSVAFWCNPISGHATLYWYQQILGQGPKLLIQFQNNGVVDDSQLPKDRFSAERLKGVDSTLKIQPAKLEDSAVYLCASKEGQARDTQYFGPGTRLTVL.

The chain links TRBV5-6 to TRBJ2-7; no definite D call. CDR3 length: 15 residues. Germline V gene lookup returns CDR1 SGHDT and CDR2 YYEEEE. V lost 2 bases to trimming and J lost 1 base, with 13 bases between them. CDR3 sequence reads: CASSLFAQTSYEQYF. The CDR3 DNA follows: TGTGCCAGCAGCTTATTCGCACAAACTTCCTACGAGCAGTACTTC.

The chain links TRBV7-9 to TRBJ2-1; D possibly corresponds to TRBD1 (5 bases). This CDR3 spans 14 amino acids. Trimming took off 4 bases at V and 4 bases at J, with 11 bases between the two ends. Germline assignment: CDR1 SEHNR and CDR2 FQNEAQ (reference sequence). In DNA form, the CDR3 reads TGTGCCAGCAGCTCCTTGACAGCTTACAATGAGCAGTTCTTC. Translating gives CASSSLTAYNEQFF. The full variable domain, completed using reference TRBV7-9 and TRBJ2-1, is DTGVSQNPRHKITKRGQNVTFRCDPISEHNRLYWYRQTLGQGPEFLTYFQNEAQLEKSRLLSDRFSAERPKGSFSTLEIQRTEQGDSAMYLCASSSLTAYNEQFFGPGTRLTVL.

The gene calls are TRBV11-3 and TRBJ2-5; D possibly corresponds to TRBD1 (5 bases). The J call may be faulty, since TRBJ2-7 better matches the DNA end. The CDR3 is 13 amino acids. Germline values: CDR1 SGHNT, CDR2 YENEEA. The CDR3 DNA reads TGTGCCAGCAGCTTAGCAGGGACCTACGAGCAGTACTTC. Its translation: CASSLAGTYEQYF.

The chain recombines TRBV4-1 with TRBJ2-1, with 9 bases fitting TRBD2. CDR1 is MGHRA and CDR2 is YSYEKL in the germline V gene. This CDR3 region has 17 residues. The trim removed 1 base at V and 4 bases at J, leaving 8 bases unmatched. CDR3 region: CASSQGVLAGLYNEQFF. The CDR3 DNA follows: TGCGCCAGCAGCCAAGGGGTCCTAGCGGGACTATACAATGAGCAGTTCTTC.

The CDR3 DNA reads as TGTGCCAGCAGTGAAGGGGTGGAGTACGAGCAGTACTTC. This sequence encodes CASSEGVEYEQYF. V and J are TRBV28 and TRBJ2-7; weak D call: TRBD1 (5 bases). The CDR3 runs 13 residues. The germline V and J ends were trimmed by 5 bases and 4 bases, with 12 bases remaining between them. Per the germline V gene, CDR1 is MDHEN and CDR2 is SYDVKM. The full variable domain, rest sourced from reference TRBV28 and TRBJ2-7, is DVKVTQSSRYLVKRTGEKVFLECVQDMDHENMFWYRQDPGLGLRLIYFSYDVKMKEKGDIPEGYSVSREKKERFSLILESASTNQTSMYLCASSEGVEYEQYFGPGTRLTVT.

The chain joins TRBV4-1 to TRBJ1-5, with D uncertain. The CDR3 is 15 residues long. Germline CDR1 MGHRA, CDR2 YSYEKL. The ends were cut back, 0 bases at V and 1 base at J, with 7 bases in the middle. This CDR3 reads CASSQEHGSNQPQHF. The CDR3 coding sequence is TGCGCCAGCAGCCAAGAGCACGGGAGCAATCAGCCCCAGCATTTT.

The rearrangement links TRBV29-1 to TRBJ2-5, with 16 bases matching TRBD2. The CDR3 is 16 amino acids. Germline CDR1 SQVTM, CDR2 ANQGSEA. V lost 4 bases to trimming and J lost 4 bases; unmatched junction nucleotides: 6. CDR3 loop: CSVAGTSGRALETQYF. The CDR3 nucleotides read TGCAGCGTTGCGGGGACTAGCGGGAGGGCCCTAGAGACCCAGTACTTC.

The rearrangement joins TRBV5-6 to TRBJ2-3; 8 bases line up with TRBD2. J lost 2 bases, V lost 4 bases, and 9 bases had no gene match. Germline CDR1 SGHDT, CDR2 YYEEEE. The CDR3 is 16 residues long. This CDR3 is CASSLIAGSVTDTQYF. CDR3 bases: TGTGCCAGCAGCCTCATAGCGGGATCCGTCACAGATACGCAGTATTTT.

The chain couples TRBV28 to TRBJ1-5; D possibly corresponds to TRBD1 (5 bases). Germline assignment: CDR1 MDHEN and CDR2 SYDVKM. The length of the CDR3 is 14 residues. With 1 base removed from V and 5 bases from J, the gap between germline ends came to 9 bases. CDR3: CASSLSQGYQPQHF. The DNA of the CDR3 is TGTGCCAGCAGTTTATCCCAGGGCTATCAGCCCCAGCATTTT.

In its sample, this clone was seen once. This chain connects TRBV11-1 to TRBJ2-7; TRBD2 matches 12 bases. Losses at the gene ends were 3 bases for V and 3 bases for J; bases not matched to a gene: 3. Per germline, CDR1 SGHAT and CDR2 FQDESV (reference sequence). CDR3 length: 15 residues. CDR3 sequence: CASSFLAGGDYEQYF. In DNA form, the CDR3 reads TGTGCCAGCAGCTTCCTAGCGGGAGGGGACTACGAGCAGTACTTC.